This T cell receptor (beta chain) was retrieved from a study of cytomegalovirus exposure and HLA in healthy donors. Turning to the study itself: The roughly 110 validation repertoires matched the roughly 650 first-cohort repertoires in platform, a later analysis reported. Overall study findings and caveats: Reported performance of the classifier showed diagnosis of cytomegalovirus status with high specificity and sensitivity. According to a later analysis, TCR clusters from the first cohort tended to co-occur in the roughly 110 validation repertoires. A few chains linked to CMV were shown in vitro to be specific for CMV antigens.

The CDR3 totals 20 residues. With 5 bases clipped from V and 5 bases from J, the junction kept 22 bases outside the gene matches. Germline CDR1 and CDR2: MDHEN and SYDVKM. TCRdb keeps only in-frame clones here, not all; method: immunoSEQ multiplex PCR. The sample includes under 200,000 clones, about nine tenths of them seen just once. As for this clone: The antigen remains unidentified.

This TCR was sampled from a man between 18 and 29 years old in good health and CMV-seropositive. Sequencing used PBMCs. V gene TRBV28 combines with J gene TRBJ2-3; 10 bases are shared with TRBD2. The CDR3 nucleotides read TGTGCCAGCAGTACCCCCGTCGTAGGAGAGTTAGCGGGAGGTGTAGATACGCAGTATTTT. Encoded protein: CASSTPVVGELAGGVDTQYF.